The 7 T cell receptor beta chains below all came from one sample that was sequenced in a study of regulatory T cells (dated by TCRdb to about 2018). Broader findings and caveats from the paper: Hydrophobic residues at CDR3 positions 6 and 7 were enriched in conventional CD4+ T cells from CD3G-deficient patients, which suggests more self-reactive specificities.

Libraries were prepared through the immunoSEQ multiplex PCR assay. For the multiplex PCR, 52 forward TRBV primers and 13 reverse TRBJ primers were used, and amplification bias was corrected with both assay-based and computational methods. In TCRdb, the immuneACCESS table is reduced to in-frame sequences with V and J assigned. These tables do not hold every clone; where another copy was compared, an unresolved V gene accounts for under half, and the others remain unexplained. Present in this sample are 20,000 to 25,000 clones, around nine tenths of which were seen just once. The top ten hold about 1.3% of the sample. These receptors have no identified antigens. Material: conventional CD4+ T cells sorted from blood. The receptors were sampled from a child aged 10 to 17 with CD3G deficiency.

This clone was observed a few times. The CDR3 is CASSLKGFDTEAFF. The CDR3 bases are TGTGCCAGCAGCTTAAAGGGGTTCGACACTGAAGCTTTCTTT. The V gene is TRBV7-8, the J gene TRBJ1-1; possible D gene TRBD1, 5 bases. From germline, CDR1 is SGHVS and CDR2 FQNEAQ. This CDR3 contains 14 residues. V was cut by 2 bases and J by 3 bases, with 10 bases left in between.

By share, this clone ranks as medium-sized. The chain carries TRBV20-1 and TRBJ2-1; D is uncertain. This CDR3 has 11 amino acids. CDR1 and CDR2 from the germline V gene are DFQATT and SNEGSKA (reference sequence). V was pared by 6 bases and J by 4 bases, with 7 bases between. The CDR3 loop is CSALRYNEQFF. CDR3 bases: TGCAGTGCCCTGAGATACAATGAGCAGTTCTTC.

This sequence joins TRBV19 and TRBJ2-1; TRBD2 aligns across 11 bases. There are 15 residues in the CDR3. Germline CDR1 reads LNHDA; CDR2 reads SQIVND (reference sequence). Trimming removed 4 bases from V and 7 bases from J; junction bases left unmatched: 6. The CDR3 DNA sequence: TGTGCCAGTAGTAGTAGCGGGAGGGTTAAAAATGAGCAGTTCTTC. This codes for CASSSSGRVKNEQFF. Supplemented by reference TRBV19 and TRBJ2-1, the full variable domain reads DGGITQSPKYLFRKEGQNVTLSCEQNLNHDAMYWYRQDPGQGLRLIYYSQIVNDFQKGDIAEGYSVSREKKESFPLTVTSAQKNPTAFYLCASSSSGRVKNEQFFGPGTRLTVL.

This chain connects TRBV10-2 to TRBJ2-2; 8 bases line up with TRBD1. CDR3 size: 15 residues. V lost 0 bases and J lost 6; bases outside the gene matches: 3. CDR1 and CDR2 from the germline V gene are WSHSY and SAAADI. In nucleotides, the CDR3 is TGCGCCAGCAGTGAGTCGCACAGGGGGGCCGGGGAGCTGTTTTTT. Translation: CASSESHRGAGELFF.

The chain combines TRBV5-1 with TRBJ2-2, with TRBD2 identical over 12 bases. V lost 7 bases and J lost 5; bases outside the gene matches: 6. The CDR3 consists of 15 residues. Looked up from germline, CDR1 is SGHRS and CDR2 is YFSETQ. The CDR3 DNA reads TGCGCCAGCTCGAGACTAGCGGGAGCGACCGGGGAGCTGTTTTTT. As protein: CASSRLAGATGELFF.

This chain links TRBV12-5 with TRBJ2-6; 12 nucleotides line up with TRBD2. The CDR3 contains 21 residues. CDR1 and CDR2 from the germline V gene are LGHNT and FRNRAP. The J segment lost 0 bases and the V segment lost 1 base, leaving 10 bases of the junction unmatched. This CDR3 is CASGLASSGRAVSSGANVLTF. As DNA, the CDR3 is TGTGCTAGTGGTTTGGCATCTAGCGGGAGGGCAGTCAGCTCTGGGGCCAACGTCCTGACTTTC.

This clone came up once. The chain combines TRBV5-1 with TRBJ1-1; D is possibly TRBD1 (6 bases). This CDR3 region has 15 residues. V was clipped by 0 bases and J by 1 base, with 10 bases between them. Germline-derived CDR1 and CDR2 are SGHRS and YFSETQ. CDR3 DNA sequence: TGCGCCAGCAGCTTGGCAGGGGCGCCGAACACTGAAGCTTTCTTT. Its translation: CASSLAGAPNTEAFF.